This is a list of T cell receptor beta chains from one sample in a study of graft-versus-host responses after intestinal transplantation. Measured with immunoSEQ multiplex PCR; TCRdb has only the in-frame clones, and not every one. The sample contains about 54,000 clones, about 90% of which appear only once. The sequencing used PBMCs, collected roughly 660 days after intestinal transplant. These receptors all stem from a human patient who received an intestinal transplant, so some T cells may come from the graft donor. CDR3s include the opening cysteine and the closing phenylalanine or tryptophan. A D gene is named only where the DNA matches it firmly. Size is stated for part of the rows, as once, few or many counts, or as a class when the clone is expanded.

TRBV19	.	.	TRBJ2-3	CASSYGRAGTDTQYF	TGTGCCAGTAGCTACGGCCGGGCCGGCACAGATACGCAGTATTTT
TRBV7-9	.	.	TRBJ2-7	CASSHLIAEHYEQYF	TGTGCCAGCAGCCACCTGATCGCGGAGCACTACGAGCAGTACTTC
TRBV28	.	TRBD1	TRBJ2-7	CATFSRDRGFYEQYF	TGTGCCACCTTCTCCCGGGACAGGGGGTTTTACGAGCAGTACTTC
TRBV10-3	.	.	TRBJ2-2	CAITQGRRMPATGELFF	TGTGCCATCACCCAAGGGAGGCGGATGCCGGCTACCGGGGAGCTGTTTTTT
TRBV4-1	.	.	TRBJ2-5	CASSQDGSPLGVSGQETQYF	TGCGCCAGCAGCCAAGATGGGTCCCCCTTGGGGGTTTCAGGCCAAGAGACCCAGTACTTC
TRBV4-1	.	TRBD2	TRBJ2-3	CASSQDSRLAADTQYF	TGCGCCAGCAGCCAAGATTCCAGACTAGCGGCCGATACGCAGTATTTT
TRBV18	.	TRBD2	TRBJ2-1	CASSPSLLAGADEQFF	TGTGCCAGCTCCCCCTCGCTGCTAGCGGGGGCGGATGAGCAGTTCTTC
TRBV2	.	.	TRBJ2-5	CASSETRDKETQYF	TGTGCCAGCAGTGAGACGAGGGATAAAGAGACCCAGTACTTC
TRBV6-5	.	TRBD1	TRBJ2-3	CASSRTGSTDTQYF	TGTGCCAGCAGCCGGACAGGCAGCACAGATACGCAGTATTTT
TRBV5-1	.	.	TRBJ1-2	CASSLSRVYGYTF	TGCGCCAGCAGCTTGAGCAGGGTCTATGGCTACACCTTC
TRBV7-4	few	.	TRBJ1-5	CASSSDNQPQHF	TGTGCCAGCAGCTCCGACAATCAGCCCCAGCATTTT
TRBV29-1	.	.	TRBJ2-1	CSVEGEHLSSYNEQFF	TGCAGCGTTGAAGGTGAGCACTTGAGCTCCTACAATGAGCAGTTCTTC
TRBV11-1	.	.	TRBJ1-4	CASSKLTGPNEKLFF	TGTGCCAGCAGCAAGTTGACAGGACCTAATGAAAAACTGTTTTTT
TRBV7-9	.	.	TRBJ2-5	CASSLGQAFDQETQYF	TGTGCCAGCAGCTTAGGACAGGCGTTCGACCAAGAGACCCAGTACTTC
TRBV5-4	once	.	TRBJ2-5	CASSLVASETQYF	TGTGCCAGCAGCTTGGTTGCGTCGGAGACCCAGTACTTC
TRBV10-1	.	.	TRBJ2-7	CASRRPGDAYEQYF	TGCGCCAGCAGACGTCCAGGGGATGCCTACGAGCAGTACTTC
TRBV19	.	.	TRBJ2-4	CASRTASGRVQYF	TGTGCCAGTAGGACAGCGTCTGGCCGCGTTCAGTACTTC
TRBV10-3	.	TRBD2	TRBJ2-3	CAIRGTSGTDTQYF	TGTGCCATCAGGGGGACTAGCGGAACAGATACGCAGTATTTT
TRBV6-1	.	TRBD1	TRBJ2-3	CASSEIDRGQRVTQYF	TGTGCCAGCAGTGAAATAGACAGGGGGCAGAGGGTTACGCAGTATTTT
TRBV27	.	.	TRBJ2-2	CASSPHSRYTGELFF	TGTGCCAGCAGTCCCCACTCGCGATACACCGGGGAGCTGTTTTTT
TRBV6-5	.	.	TRBJ2-3	CASSYSGQFLDTQYF	TGTGCCAGCAGTTACTCGGGCCAGTTTCTAGATACGCAGTATTTT
TRBV5-8	.	TRBD2	TRBJ2-7	CASSQDIGGAYEQYF	TGTGCCAGCAGCCAAGACATTGGGGGGGCCTACGAGCAGTACTTC
TRBV12-5	.	TRBD2	TRBJ2-2	CASGLVIMGGRDTGELFF	TGTGCTAGTGGTTTGGTAATTATGGGGGGGAGAGACACCGGGGAGCTGTTTTTT
TRBV6-1	.	.	TRBJ2-2	CASNEGPQELFF	TGTGCCAGCAATGAAGGTCCCCAGGAGCTGTTTTTT
TRBV6-4	few	.	TRBJ2-3	CASSDGGGVPTDTQYF	TGTGCCAGCAGTGACGGAGGGGGGGTTCCCACAGATACGCAGTATTTT
TRBV4-1	.	.	TRBJ2-1	CASSIQGGASNNEQFF	TGCGCCAGCAGCATCCAGGGGGGCGCATCGAACAATGAGCAGTTCTTC
TRBV11-1	.	TRBD1	TRBJ2-7	CASRLGQGVPYEQYF	TGTGCCAGCAGACTCGGACAGGGTGTTCCCTACGAGCAGTACTTC
TRBV29-1	.	.	TRBJ1-3	CSVYRQGGNTIYF	TGCAGCGTCTATAGGCAGGGCGGAAACACCATATATTTT
TRBV7-9	.	TRBD2	TRBJ2-1	CASSALTGGPYNEQFF	TGTGCCAGCAGCGCTTTGACGGGGGGGCCCTACAATGAGCAGTTCTTC
TRBV5-4	.	.	TRBJ1-3	CASSRPGSGGNTIYF	TGTGCCAGCAGCCGGCCGGGGTCTGGTGGAAACACCATATATTTT
TRBV2	.	.	TRBJ2-1	CASTWGNEQFF	TGTGCCAGCACGTGGGGTAATGAGCAGTTCTTC
TRBV19	.	.	TRBJ1-2	CASSIPRARSYGYTF	TGTGCCAGTAGTATCCCACGGGCCAGGAGCTATGGCTACACCTTC
TRBV10-3	.	TRBD2	TRBJ2-7	CATGGEEQYF	TGTGCCACGGGGGGGGAGGAGCAGTACTTC
TRBV25-1	.	TRBD1	TRBJ2-2	CASSEGTGDTGELFF	TGTGCCAGCAGTGAAGGGACAGGGGACACCGGGGAGCTGTTTTTT
TRBV9	medium-sized	.	TRBJ2-7	CASSVDAETEQYF	TGTGCCAGCAGCGTAGACGCAGAAACCGAGCAGTACTTC
TRBV30	.	.	TRBJ2-7	CAWSRQSYEQYF	TGTGCCTGGAGTAGACAGTCCTACGAGCAGTACTTC
TRBV19	.	TRBD1	TRBJ1-2	CASSIFTGTGDYGYTF	TGTGCCAGTAGTATATTTACTGGGACAGGGGATTATGGCTACACCTTC
TRBV5-1	.	TRBD1	TRBJ2-7	CASSLIQGMNDEQYF	TGCGCCAGCAGCTTAATACAGGGGATGAACGACGAGCAGTACTTC
TRBV6-5	.	.	TRBJ2-2	CASSSPSTGELFF	TGTGCCAGCAGTTCACCGTCTACCGGGGAGCTGTTTTTT
TRBV2	.	.	TRBJ1-5	CASSDVRGSNQPQHF	TGTGCCAGCAGTGATGTCAGAGGATCAAATCAGCCCCAGCATTTT
TRBV6-5	.	.	TRBJ1-6	CASSYQGKSYNSPLHF	TGTGCCAGCAGTTACCAGGGAAAGTCCTATAATTCACCCCTCCACTTT
TRBV7-6	few	.	TRBJ2-3	CASSLARWGTDTQYF	TGTGCCAGCAGCCTAGCGAGATGGGGCACAGATACGCAGTATTTT
TRBV15	.	.	TRBJ1-3	CATSRDYFGAGNTIYF	TGTGCCACCAGCAGAGATTATTTTGGGGCTGGAAACACCATATATTTT
TRBV7-8	.	.	TRBJ2-2	CASSLDLDSAGELFF	TGTGCCAGCAGCTTAGACCTTGATTCCGCCGGGGAGCTGTTTTTT
TRBV2	.	TRBD1	TRBJ1-5	CASKPDRDSNQPQHF	TGTGCCAGTAAACCGGACAGGGATAGCAATCAGCCCCAGCATTTT